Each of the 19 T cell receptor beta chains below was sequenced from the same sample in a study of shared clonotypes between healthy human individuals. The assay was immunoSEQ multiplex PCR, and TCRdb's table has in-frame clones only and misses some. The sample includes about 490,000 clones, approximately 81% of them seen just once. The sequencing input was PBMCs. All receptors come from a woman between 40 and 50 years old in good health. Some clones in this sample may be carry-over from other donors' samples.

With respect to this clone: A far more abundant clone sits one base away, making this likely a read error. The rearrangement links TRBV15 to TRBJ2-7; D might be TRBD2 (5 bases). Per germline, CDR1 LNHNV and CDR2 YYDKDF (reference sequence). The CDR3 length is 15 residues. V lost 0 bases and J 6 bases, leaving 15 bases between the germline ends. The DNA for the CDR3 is TGTGCCACCAGCAGAGATCGAAGCGGTAGGCTCGAGCAGTACTTC. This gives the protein CATSRDRSGRLEQYF.

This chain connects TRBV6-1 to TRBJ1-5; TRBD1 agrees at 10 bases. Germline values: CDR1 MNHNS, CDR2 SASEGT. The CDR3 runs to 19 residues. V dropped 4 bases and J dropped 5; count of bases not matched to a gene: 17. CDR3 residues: CASSGASTPGQGIDQPQHF. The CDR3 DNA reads TGTGCCAGCAGTGGAGCATCGACGCCGGGACAGGGGATCGATCAGCCCCAGCATTTT.

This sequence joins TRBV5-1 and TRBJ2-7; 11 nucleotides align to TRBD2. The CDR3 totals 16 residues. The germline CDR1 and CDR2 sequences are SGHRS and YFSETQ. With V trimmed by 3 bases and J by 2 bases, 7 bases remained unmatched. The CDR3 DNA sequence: TGCGCCAGCAGCTGGTCCGGGACTAGCGGAACCTACGAGCAGTACTTC. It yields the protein CASSWSGTSGTYEQYF.

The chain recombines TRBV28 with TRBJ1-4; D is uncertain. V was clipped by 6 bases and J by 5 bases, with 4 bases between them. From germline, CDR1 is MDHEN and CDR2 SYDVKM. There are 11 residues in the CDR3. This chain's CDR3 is CASRANEKLFF. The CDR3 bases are TGTGCCAGCAGGGCAAATGAAAAACTGTTTTTT.

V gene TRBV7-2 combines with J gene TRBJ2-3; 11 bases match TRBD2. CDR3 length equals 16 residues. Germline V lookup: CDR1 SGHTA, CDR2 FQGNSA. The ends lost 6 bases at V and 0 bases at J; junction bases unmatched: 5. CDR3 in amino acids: CASSSRTSGSTDTQYF. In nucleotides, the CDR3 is TGTGCCAGCAGTTCTAGGACTAGCGGGAGCACAGATACGCAGTATTTT.

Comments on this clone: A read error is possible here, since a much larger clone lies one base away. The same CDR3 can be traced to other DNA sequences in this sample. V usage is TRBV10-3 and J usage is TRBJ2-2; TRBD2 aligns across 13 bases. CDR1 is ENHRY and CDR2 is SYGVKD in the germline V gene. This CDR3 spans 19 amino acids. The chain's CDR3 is CPPSGYTSGRDEPTGELFF. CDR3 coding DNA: TGTCCGCCATCAGGTTACACTAGCGGGAGGGATGAACCTACCGGTGAGCTGTTTTTT.

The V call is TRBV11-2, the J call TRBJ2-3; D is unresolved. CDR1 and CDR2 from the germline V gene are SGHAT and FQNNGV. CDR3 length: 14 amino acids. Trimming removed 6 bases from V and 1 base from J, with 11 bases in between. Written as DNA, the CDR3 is TGTGCCAGCAGGACCGGGCGACGCACAGATACGCAGTATTTT. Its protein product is CASRTGRRTDTQYF.

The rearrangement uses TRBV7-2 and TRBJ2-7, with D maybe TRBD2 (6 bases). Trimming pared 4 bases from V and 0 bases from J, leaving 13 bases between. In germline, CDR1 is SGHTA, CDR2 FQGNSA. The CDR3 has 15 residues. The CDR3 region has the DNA TGTGCCAGCAGCTACACCGGAGGGATCTCCTACGAGCAGTACTTC. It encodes CASSYTGGISYEQYF.

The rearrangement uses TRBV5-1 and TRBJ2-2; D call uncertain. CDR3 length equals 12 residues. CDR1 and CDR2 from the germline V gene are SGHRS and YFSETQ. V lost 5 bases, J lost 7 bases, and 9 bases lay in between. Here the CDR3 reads CASRGSIGELFF. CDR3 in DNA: TGCGCCAGCAGGGGTAGCATCGGGGAGCTGTTTTTT.

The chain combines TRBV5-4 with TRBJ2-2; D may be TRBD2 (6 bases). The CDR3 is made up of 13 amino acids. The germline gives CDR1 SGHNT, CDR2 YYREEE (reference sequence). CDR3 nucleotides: TGTGGGTGTCGGCGGGGTTACACCGGGGAGCTGTTTTTT. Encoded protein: CGCRRGYTGELFF. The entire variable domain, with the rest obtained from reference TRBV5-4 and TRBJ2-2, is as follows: ETGVTQSPTHLIKTRGQQVTLRCSSQSGHNTVSWYQQALGQGPQFIFQYYREEENGRGNFPPRFSGLQFPNYSSELNVNALELDDSALYLCGCRRGYTGELFFGEGSRLTVL.

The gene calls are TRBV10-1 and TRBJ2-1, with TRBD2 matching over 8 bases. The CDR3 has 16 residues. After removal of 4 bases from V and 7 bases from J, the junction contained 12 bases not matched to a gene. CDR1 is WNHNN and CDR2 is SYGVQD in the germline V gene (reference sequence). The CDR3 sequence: CASSVGVAGGLNEQFF. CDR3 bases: TGCGCCAGCAGTGTAGGGGTCGCGGGAGGTTTGAATGAGCAGTTCTTC.

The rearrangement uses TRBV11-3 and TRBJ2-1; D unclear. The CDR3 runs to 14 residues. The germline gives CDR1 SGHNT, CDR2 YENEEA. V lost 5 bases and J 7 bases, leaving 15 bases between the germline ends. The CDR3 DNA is TGTGCCAGCAGCCCCCAAGGGCAGCTTAATGAGCAGTTCTTC. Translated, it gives CASSPQGQLNEQFF.

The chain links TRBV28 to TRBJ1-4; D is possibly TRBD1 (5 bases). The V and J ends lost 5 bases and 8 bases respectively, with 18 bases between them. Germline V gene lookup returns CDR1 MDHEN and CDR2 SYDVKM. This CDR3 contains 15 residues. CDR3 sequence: CASSNRARWDEKLFF. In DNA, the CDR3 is TGTGCCAGCAGTAACCGGGCCAGGTGGGACGAAAAACTGTTTTTT.

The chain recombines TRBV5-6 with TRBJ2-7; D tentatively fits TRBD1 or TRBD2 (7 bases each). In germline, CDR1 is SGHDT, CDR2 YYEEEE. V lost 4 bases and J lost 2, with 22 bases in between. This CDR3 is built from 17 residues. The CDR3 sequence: CASSEQGPGLGAYEQYF. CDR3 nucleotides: TGTGCCAGCAGCGAACAGGGGCCAGGACTAGGGGCCTACGAGCAGTACTTC.

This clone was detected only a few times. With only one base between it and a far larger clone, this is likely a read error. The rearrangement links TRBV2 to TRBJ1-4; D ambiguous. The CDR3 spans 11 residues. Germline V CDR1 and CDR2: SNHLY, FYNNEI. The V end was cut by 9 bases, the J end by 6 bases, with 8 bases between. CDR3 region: CASQCYEKLFF. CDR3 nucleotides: TGTGCCAGTCAGTGTTATGAAAAACTGTTTTTT.

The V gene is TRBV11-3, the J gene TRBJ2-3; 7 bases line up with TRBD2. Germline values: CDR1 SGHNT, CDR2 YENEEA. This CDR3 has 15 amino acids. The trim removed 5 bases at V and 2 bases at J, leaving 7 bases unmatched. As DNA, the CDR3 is TGTGCCAGCAGCCCGGGGGGTCGAAACACAGATACGCAGTATTTT. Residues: CASSPGGRNTDTQYF. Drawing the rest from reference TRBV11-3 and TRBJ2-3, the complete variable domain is EAGVVQSPRYKIIEKKQPVAFWCNPISGHNTLYWYLQNLGQGPELLIRYENEEAVDDSQLPKDRFSAERLKGVDSTLKIQPAELGDSAVYLCASSPGGRNTDTQYFGPGTRLTVL.

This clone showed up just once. The CDR3 coding sequence is TGTGCCAGCTCAGCCCAGGGAGGGGCTCCCTACGAGCAGTACTTC. It translates to CASSAQGGAPYEQYF. This chain joins TRBV18 and TRBJ2-7; 7 bases fit TRBD2. The ends lost 5 bases at V and 2 bases at J; junction bases unmatched: 9. The CDR3 has 15 amino acids. The V gene's germline CDR1 is KGHSH and CDR2 LQKENI.

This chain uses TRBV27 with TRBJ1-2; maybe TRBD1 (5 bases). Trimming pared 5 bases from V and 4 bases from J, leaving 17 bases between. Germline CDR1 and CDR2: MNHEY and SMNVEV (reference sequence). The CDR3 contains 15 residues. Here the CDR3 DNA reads TGTGCCAGCAGTCTCAGGGAATTGGGCGGCTATGGCTACACCTTC. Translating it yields CASSLRELGGYGYTF.

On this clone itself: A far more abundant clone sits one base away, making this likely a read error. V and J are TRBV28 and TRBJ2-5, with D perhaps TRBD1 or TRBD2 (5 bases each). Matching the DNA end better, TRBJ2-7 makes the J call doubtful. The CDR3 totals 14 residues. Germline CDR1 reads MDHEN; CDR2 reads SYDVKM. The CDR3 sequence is CASMLAGTSYEQYF. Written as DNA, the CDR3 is TGTGCCAGCATGCTAGCAGGGACCTCCTACGAGCAGTACTTC.